The 5 T cell receptor beta chains reported below all come from one sample, sequenced in a study of shared clonotypes between healthy human individuals (dated by TCRdb to 2018 to 2021). The protocol used for the library was the immunoSEQ multiplex PCR assay. In its TCRdb copy, this immuneACCESS table keeps in-frame sequences only and misses some clones. Where compared with another copy, unresolved V genes explain less than half of these, and the others have no known cause. Across this sample there are fewer than 600,000 clones, with roughly 83% seen only once. The ten largest clonotypes hold around 13% of the sample. The sequencing input was PBMCs. The receptors come from a woman aged 35 to 49 in good health. Some clones in this sample may be carry-over from other donors' samples.

V usage is TRBV28 and J usage is TRBJ1-5; TRBD1 agrees at 7 bases. V lost 3 bases to trimming and J lost 0 bases; unmatched junction nucleotides: 11. This CDR3 contains 18 residues. CDR1 is MDHEN, CDR2 SYDVKM, per germline. As DNA, the CDR3 is TGTGCCAGCAGTTTGGTTCAGGGGACAGCTTATAGCAATCAGCCCCAGCATTTT. This gives the protein CASSLVQGTAYSNQPQHF.

The genes are TRBV20-1 and TRBJ2-1, with TRBD2 identical over 7 bases. J was trimmed by 12 bases and V by 0 bases; bases with no gene match: 2. In germline, CDR1 is DFQATT, CDR2 SNEGSKA (reference sequence). The CDR3 length is 11 residues. The CDR3 DNA is TGCAGTGCTAGAGATGGGAGGGGGCAGTTCTTC. Translation: CSARDGRGQFF.

The J gene is TRBJ1-1, the V gene TRBV10-3; tentative D call: TRBD1 (5 bases). Germline CDR1 ENHRY, CDR2 SYGVKD. V was trimmed by 5 bases and J by 0 bases, leaving 31 bases between them. CDR3 length equals 21 residues. Here the CDR3 DNA reads TGTGCCATCAGTCCAACCCACGAGACGGATCCGAGGGGTTACATGAACACTGAAGCTTTCTTT. Translating gives CAISPTHETDPRGYMNTEAFF.

The rearrangement uses TRBV7-9 and TRBJ2-3; D not resolved. Trimming removed 2 bases at V and 2 bases at J, with 11 bases between. CDR3 size: 15 residues. Germline loops: CDR1 SEHNR, CDR2 FQNEAQ (reference sequence). CDR3 sequence (DNA): TGTGCCAGCAGCTTAACTGAGTATTACACAGATACGCAGTATTTT. Its translation: CASSLTEYYTDTQYF.

This clone has a single count. This chain joins TRBV7-8 and TRBJ2-1; D possibly corresponds to TRBD1 (6 bases). This CDR3 has 12 amino acids. In germline, CDR1 is SGHVS, CDR2 FQNEAQ. V was shortened by 5 bases and J by 6 bases, with 8 bases between the two germline ends. DNA for the CDR3: TGTGCCAGCAGCATCAGGGGCAATGAGCAGTTCTTC. Translating gives CASSIRGNEQFF.